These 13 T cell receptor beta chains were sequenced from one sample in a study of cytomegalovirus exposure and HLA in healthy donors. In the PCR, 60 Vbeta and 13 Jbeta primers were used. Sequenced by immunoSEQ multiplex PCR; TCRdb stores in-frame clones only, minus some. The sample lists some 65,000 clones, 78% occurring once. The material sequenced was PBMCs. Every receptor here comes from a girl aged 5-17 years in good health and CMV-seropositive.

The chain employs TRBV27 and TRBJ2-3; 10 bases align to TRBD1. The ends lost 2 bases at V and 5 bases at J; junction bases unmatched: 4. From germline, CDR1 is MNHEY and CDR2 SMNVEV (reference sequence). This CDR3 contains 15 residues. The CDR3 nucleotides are TGTGCCAGCAGTTTACACGGGACAGGGGAAGATACGCAGTATTTT. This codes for CASSLHGTGEDTQYF.

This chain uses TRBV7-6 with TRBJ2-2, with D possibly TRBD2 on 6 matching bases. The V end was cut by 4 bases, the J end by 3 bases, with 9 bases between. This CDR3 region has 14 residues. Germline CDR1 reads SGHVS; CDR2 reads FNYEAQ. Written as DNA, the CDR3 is TGTGCCAGCAGCTATGGGGGGTACACCGGGGAGCTGTTTTTT. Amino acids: CASSYGGYTGELFF. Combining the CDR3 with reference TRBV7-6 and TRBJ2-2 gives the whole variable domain GAGVSQSPRYKVTKRGQDVALRCDPISGHVSLYWYRQALGQGPEFLTYFNYEAQQDKSGLPNDRFSAERPEGSISTLTIQRTEQRDSAMYRCASSYGGYTGELFFGEGSRLTVL.

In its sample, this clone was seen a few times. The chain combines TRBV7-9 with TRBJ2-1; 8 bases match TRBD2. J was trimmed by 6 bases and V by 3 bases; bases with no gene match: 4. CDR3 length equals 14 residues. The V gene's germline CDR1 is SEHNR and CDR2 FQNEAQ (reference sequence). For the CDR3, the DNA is TGTGCCAGCAGCTTTGGACTAGCCGGCAATGAGCAGTTCTTC. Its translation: CASSFGLAGNEQFF.

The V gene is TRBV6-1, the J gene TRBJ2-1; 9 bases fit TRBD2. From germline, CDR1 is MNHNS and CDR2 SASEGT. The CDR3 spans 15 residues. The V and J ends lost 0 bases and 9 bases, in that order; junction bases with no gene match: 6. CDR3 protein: CASSEAPSGIGEQFF. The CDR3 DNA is TGTGCCAGCAGTGAAGCCCCTAGCGGGATAGGTGAGCAGTTCTTC.

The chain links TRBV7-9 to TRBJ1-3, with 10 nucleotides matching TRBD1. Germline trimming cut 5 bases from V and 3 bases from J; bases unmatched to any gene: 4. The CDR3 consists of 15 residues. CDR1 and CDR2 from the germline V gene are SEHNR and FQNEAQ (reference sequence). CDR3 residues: CASSRQGASGNTIYF. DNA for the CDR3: TGTGCCAGCAGCCGACAGGGGGCAAGTGGAAACACCATATATTTT.

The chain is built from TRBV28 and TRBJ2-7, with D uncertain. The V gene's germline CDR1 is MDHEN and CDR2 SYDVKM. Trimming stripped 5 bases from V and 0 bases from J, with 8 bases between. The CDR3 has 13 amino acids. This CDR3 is CASSIRLSYEQYF. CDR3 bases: TGTGCCAGCAGTATAAGACTCTCCTACGAGCAGTACTTC.

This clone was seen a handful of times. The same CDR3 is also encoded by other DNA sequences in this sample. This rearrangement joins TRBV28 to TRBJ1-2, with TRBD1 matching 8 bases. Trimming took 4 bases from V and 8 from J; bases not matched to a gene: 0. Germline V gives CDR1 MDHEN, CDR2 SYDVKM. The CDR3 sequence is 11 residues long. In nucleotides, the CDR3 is TGTGCCAGCAGTTACAGGGGGGGCTACACCTTC. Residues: CASSYRGGYTF.

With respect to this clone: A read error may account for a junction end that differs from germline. This chain's CDR3 is CASSPDRQETQYF. The DNA of the CDR3 is TGTGCTAGCAGCCCAGACAGGCAAGAGACCCAGTACTTC. This chain links TRBV7-7 with TRBJ2-5, with a weak D call TRBD1 (6 bases). Germline CDR1 and CDR2: SSHAT and FNYEAQ (reference sequence). The CDR3 loop spans 13 amino acids.

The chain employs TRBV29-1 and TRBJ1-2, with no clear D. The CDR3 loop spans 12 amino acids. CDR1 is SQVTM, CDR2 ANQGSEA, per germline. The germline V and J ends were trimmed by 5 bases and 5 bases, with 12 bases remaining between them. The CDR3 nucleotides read TGCAGCGTTCTAATAAATCCGTATGGCTACACCTTC. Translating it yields CSVLINPYGYTF.

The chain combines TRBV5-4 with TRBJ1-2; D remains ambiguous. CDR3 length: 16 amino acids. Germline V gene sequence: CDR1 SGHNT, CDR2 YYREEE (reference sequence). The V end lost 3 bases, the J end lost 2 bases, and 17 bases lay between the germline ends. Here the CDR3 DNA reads TGTGCCAGCAGCTCGGTCGGCGGTTGGAACAACTATGGCTACACCTTC. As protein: CASSSVGGWNNYGYTF.

This CDR3 is CASRPLSNQPQHF. In DNA, the CDR3 is TGTGCCAGCAGGCCACTTAGCAATCAGCCCCAGCATTTT. This sequence joins TRBV27 and TRBJ1-5, with D unclear. The CDR3 runs to 13 residues. Looked up from germline, CDR1 is MNHEY and CDR2 is SMNVEV (reference sequence). With 6 bases removed from V and 0 bases from J, the gap between germline ends came to 6 bases.

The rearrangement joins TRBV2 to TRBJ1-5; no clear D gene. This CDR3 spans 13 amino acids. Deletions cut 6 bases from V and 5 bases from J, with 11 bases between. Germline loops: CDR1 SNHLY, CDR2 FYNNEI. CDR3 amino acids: CASRPWPHQPQHF. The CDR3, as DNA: TGTGCCAGCAGGCCCTGGCCGCATCAGCCCCAGCATTTT.

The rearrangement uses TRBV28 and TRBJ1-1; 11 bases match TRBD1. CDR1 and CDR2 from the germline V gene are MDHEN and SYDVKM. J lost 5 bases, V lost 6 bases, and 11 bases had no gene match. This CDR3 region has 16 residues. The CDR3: CASSQTGTGGRTEAFF. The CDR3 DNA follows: TGTGCCAGCAGCCAAACCGGGACAGGGGGAAGGACTGAAGCTTTCTTT.